A selection of T cell receptor beta chains follows, all from one sample in a study of blood T cell repertoires in COVID-19. The assay was immunoSEQ multiplex PCR, and TCRdb's table has in-frame clones only and misses some. The sample lists about 90,000 clones; roughly nine tenths were seen once. The source material was peripheral blood. The receptors come from a human donor with active COVID-19. The donor label of this sample is uncertain. The CDR3 runs from the conserved cysteine through the conserved F or W. D genes are given only for firm matches. The listing skips clone size in some rows; elsewhere it reads once, few, many or a size class.

len	v_gene	d_gene	j_gene	abundance	CDR3aa	CDR3nt
12	TRBV5-4	-	TRBJ1-3	-	CASSLARGTIYF	TGTGCCAGCAGCTTGGCCAGGGGCACCATATATTTT
14	TRBV13	TRBD2	TRBJ2-3	-	CASRSGLAGDTQYF	TGTGCCAGCAGATCAGGACTAGCGGGGGATACGCAGTATTTT
14	TRBV6-5	TRBD1	TRBJ1-1	-	CASRRTGEGTEAFF	TGTGCCAGCAGGCGGACAGGGGAAGGCACTGAAGCTTTCTTT
13	TRBV6-5	TRBD1	TRBJ1-1	-	CASRQGGNTEAFF	TGTGCCAGCAGACAGGGGGGAAACACTGAAGCTTTCTTT
14	TRBV11-2	TRBD1	TRBJ2-5	-	CASSPQGVAETQYF	TGTGCCAGCAGCCCCCAGGGGGTAGCAGAGACCCAGTACTTC
11	TRBV12-5	-	TRBJ2-1	-	CASGPGDEQFF	TGTGCTAGTGGACCCGGGGATGAGCAGTTCTTC
15	TRBV25-1	-	TRBJ1-1	-	CASSEWGQGYTEAFF	TGTGCCAGCAGTGAATGGGGTCAGGGGTACACTGAAGCTTTCTTT
14	TRBV5-4	TRBD1	TRBJ1-5	-	CASSMGTGDQPQHF	TGTGCCAGCAGCATGGGGACAGGGGATCAGCCCCAGCATTTT
16	TRBV6-2/TRBV6-3	TRBD2	TRBJ2-1	-	CASSPNLGEGPNEQFF	TGTGCCAGCAGCCCTAATTTGGGGGAGGGCCCCAATGAGCAGTTCTTC
15	TRBV3-1/TRBV3-2	TRBD1	TRBJ2-4	few	CASSQDVGTANIQYF	TGTGCCAGCAGCCAAGATGTAGGGACAGCAAACATTCAGTACTTC
15	TRBV12-5	-	TRBJ1-3	-	CASGLSGTPGNTIYF	TGTGCTAGTGGCCTGTCCGGGACACCAGGAAACACCATATATTTT
16	TRBV3-1/TRBV3-2	TRBD2	TRBJ2-3	-	CASSQDLAGGADTQYF	TGTGCCAGCAGCCAAGATCTAGCGGGGGGAGCGGATACGCAGTATTTT
15	TRBV10-3	TRBD2	TRBJ2-1	-	CAISEGLAGFDEQFF	TGTGCCATCAGTGAGGGACTAGCGGGATTCGATGAGCAGTTCTTC
14	TRBV19	TRBD1	TRBJ2-7	-	CASSINRGYYEQYF	TGTGCCAGTAGTATCAACAGGGGCTACTACGAGCAGTACTTC
16	TRBV5-1	TRBD1	TRBJ1-1	-	CASSRPPGTGLGEAFF	TGCGCCAGCAGTCGCCCCCCCGGGACAGGGCTCGGTGAAGCTTTCTTT
16	TRBV9	-	TRBJ2-5	-	CASSSGGSGAQETQYF	TGTGCCAGCAGCTCAGGGGGTAGCGGGGCTCAAGAGACCCAGTACTTC
15	TRBV28	TRBD2	TRBJ2-5	-	CASSWTSGAKETQYF	TGTGCCAGCAGTTGGACTAGCGGGGCTAAAGAGACCCAGTACTTC
15	TRBV29-1	-	TRBJ2-7	-	CSARKGRENSYEQYF	TGCAGCGCCCGTAAAGGGCGGGAAAACTCCTACGAGCAGTACTTC
17	TRBV11-2	TRBD2	TRBJ2-5	-	CASSITPGLAGVETQYF	TGTGCCAGCAGCATCACCCCCGGACTAGCGGGGGTAGAGACCCAGTACTTC
16	TRBV15	TRBD1	TRBJ1-5	-	CATSRATGQGHQPQHF	TGTGCCACCAGCAGAGCCACGGGACAGGGGCATCAGCCCCAGCATTTT
17	TRBV5-4	TRBD1	TRBJ2-5	-	CASSLLPQLGGSETQYF	TGTGCCAGCAGCTTGCTACCTCAGTTAGGGGGCTCTGAGACCCAGTACTTC
17	TRBV4-1	TRBD1	TRBJ1-2	-	CASSQDPGTGSGYGYTF	TGCGCCAGCAGCCAAGATCCCGGGACAGGGAGTGGGTATGGCTACACCTTC
16	TRBV5-1	TRBD2	TRBJ2-5	-	CASSFLAGGNGETQYF	TGCGCCAGCAGCTTCCTAGCGGGGGGAAATGGGGAGACCCAGTACTTC
16	TRBV7-2	TRBD1	TRBJ2-2	once	CASSALVHRGSRELFF	TGTGCCAGCAGCGCGCTCGTCCACAGGGGGAGCCGGGAGCTGTTTTTT
13	TRBV11-2	-	TRBJ1-4	-	CASSYRTNEKLFF	TGTGCCAGCAGTTACAGAACTAATGAAAAACTGTTTTTT
16	TRBV10-3	-	TRBJ1-5	-	CAISEPPQGSGQPQHF	TGTGCCATCAGTGAACCCCCGCAGGGGTCGGGTCAGCCCCAGCATTTT
14	TRBV5-4	-	TRBJ2-3	-	CASSLTGNTDTQYF	TGTGCCAGCAGCCTCACAGGGAACACAGATACGCAGTATTTT
15	TRBV11-2	-	TRBJ2-5	-	CASSPGAMPEETQYF	TGTGCCAGCAGCCCCGGTGCAATGCCTGAGGAGACCCAGTACTTC
15	TRBV9	TRBD1	TRBJ1-1	once	CASSVTGTANTEAFF	TGTGCCAGCAGCGTTACCGGGACAGCGAACACTGAAGCTTTCTTT
14	TRBV7-3	TRBD1	TRBJ2-2	-	CASQDRDATGELFF	TGTGCCAGCCAAGACAGGGATGCCACCGGGGAGCTGTTTTTT
16	TRBV4-2	TRBD2	TRBJ2-1	-	CASSQVGGGAWNEQFF	TGTGCCAGCAGCCAAGTGGGCGGGGGGGCATGGAATGAGCAGTTCTTC
14	TRBV18	-	TRBJ1-1	-	CASSLTQGNTEAFF	TGTGCCAGCTCACTTACACAGGGGAACACTGAAGCTTTCTTT
15	TRBV10-2	-	TRBJ2-7	-	CASSENGHALGRQYF	TGCGCCAGCAGTGAGAATGGTCACGCCTTGGGGCGGCAGTACTTC
14	TRBV19	-	TRBJ2-5	-	CASSGAGARETQYF	TGTGCCAGTAGTGGGGCGGGGGCCCGAGAGACCCAGTACTTC
16	TRBV5-1	TRBD2	TRBJ2-5	once	CASSGALAGRQETQYF	TGCGCCAGCAGCGGCGCACTAGCGGGGCGCCAAGAGACCCAGTACTTC
16	TRBV11-2	TRBD2	TRBJ2-1	-	CASSLVGSGGANEQFF	TGTGCCAGCAGCTTAGTGGGTAGCGGGGGGGCCAATGAGCAGTTCTTC
15	TRBV5-1	-	TRBJ1-1	once	CASSATVGQNTEAFF	TGCGCCAGCAGCGCCACAGTGGGGCAGAACACTGAAGCTTTCTTT
13	TRBV4-1	-	TRBJ1-1	once	CASSQGSELKAFF	TGCGCCAGCAGCCAAGGGTCCGAGTTGAAAGCTTTCTTT
17	TRBV5-5	-	TRBJ1-2	-	CASSFRGGAQVGYGYTF	TGTGCCAGCAGCTTTCGAGGGGGGGCGCAAGTCGGGTATGGCTACACCTTC
15	TRBV7-9	-	TRBJ2-5	-	CASSFVRRGQETQYF	TGTGCCAGCAGCTTTGTCCGACGGGGACAAGAGACCCAGTACTTC
16	TRBV28	TRBD1	TRBJ1-3	-	CASSWDRTWTGNTIYF	TGTGCCAGCAGTTGGGACAGGACTTGGACTGGAAACACCATATATTTT
14	TRBV5-1	TRBD1	TRBJ1-1	medium-sized	CASSRSQGSPEAFF	TGCGCCAGCAGCCGATCACAGGGGAGCCCTGAAGCTTTCTTT
14	TRBV11-2	TRBD1	TRBJ1-1	-	CASSLGRGRTEAFF	TGTGCCAGCAGCTTAGGTAGGGGGCGGACTGAAGCTTTCTTT
14	TRBV6-2/TRBV6-3	TRBD2	TRBJ2-7	-	CASSLTSGGYEQYF	TGTGCCAGCAGCCTGACTAGCGGGGGCTACGAGCAGTACTTC
16	TRBV6-5	-	TRBJ2-3	-	CASSYSVSGGTDTQYF	TGTGCCAGCAGTTACTCGGTGTCGGGCGGGACAGATACGCAGTATTTT
14	TRBV9	TRBD1	TRBJ2-7	-	CASSADRGGYEQYF	TGTGCCAGCAGCGCAGACAGGGGAGGCTACGAGCAGTACTTC
15	TRBV10-3	TRBD1	TRBJ2-7	-	CAISESGTASYEQYF	TGTGCCATCAGTGAGTCAGGGACAGCCTCCTACGAGCAGTACTTC
15	TRBV9	TRBD2	TRBJ2-7	-	CASSVGLAGNYEQYF	TGTGCCAGCAGCGTGGGACTAGCGGGAAACTACGAGCAGTACTTC
13	TRBV2	TRBD1	TRBJ1-6	-	CASSRDSGTPLHF	TGTGCCAGCAGCCGGGACAGTGGAACACCCCTCCACTTT
13	TRBV19	-	TRBJ2-7	-	CASSMGTRDEQYF	TGTGCCAGTAGTATGGGGACACGTGACGAGCAGTACTTC
14	TRBV11-1	-	TRBJ2-3	-	CASSRTGSTDTQYF	TGTGCCAGCAGCCGTACAGGGAGCACAGATACGCAGTATTTT
15	TRBV19	-	TRBJ1-2	-	CASSVLSGRGYGYTF	TGTGCCAGTAGTGTCCTTTCAGGGCGCGGCTATGGCTACACCTTC
16	TRBV9	-	TRBJ2-7	-	CASSVATWAVLAEQYF	TGTGCCAGCAGCGTAGCTACCTGGGCAGTCCTGGCCGAGCAGTACTTC
16	TRBV7-9	TRBD1	TRBJ2-7	few	CASSLGYRGPTYEQYF	TGTGCCAGCAGCTTGGGATACAGGGGGCCTACTTACGAGCAGTACTTC